Listed below are T cell receptor beta chains from one sample, sequenced in a study of CD8+CD57+ T cells in acquired aplastic anemia. TCRdb called the reads again in MiXCR, with one record for every CDR3 protein. The table has approximately 250,000 distinct CDR3 sequences, roughly 82% seen once. The sample was sorted CD4+, CD8+, or CD8+CD57+ T cells (not recorded which) from PBMCs. All receptors derive from a human donor with aplastic anemia. Each CDR3 is given with its conserved first and last residue. D genes are given only for firm matches. Expanded clones are given a class, and other clones once, few, many or no size at all.

D gene: TRBD2; J gene: TRBJ2-5; clone size: -; V gene: TRBV29-1; CDR3 DNA: TGCAGCGCCTTGACTAGCGGCCAAGGGACCCAGTACTTC; CDR3 protein: CSALTSGQGTQYF
D gene: -; J gene: TRBJ1-2; clone size: few; V gene: TRBV7-9; CDR3 DNA: TGTGCCAGCAGTTTCACAGGGAGCCATGGCTACACCTTC; CDR3 protein: CASSFTGSHGYTF
D gene: TRBD2; J gene: TRBJ2-6; clone size: -; V gene: TRBV7-2; CDR3 DNA: TGTGCCAGCAGCTTAGCTCCTAGCGGCACAGCCAACGCCCTGACTTTC; CDR3 protein: CASSLAPSGTANALTF
D gene: -; J gene: TRBJ2-1; clone size: few; V gene: TRBV24-1; CDR3 DNA: TGTGCCACCAGTGTGGTAAATGAGCAGTTCTTC; CDR3 protein: CATSVVNEQFF
D gene: -; J gene: TRBJ2-5; clone size: -; V gene: TRBV7-8; CDR3 DNA: TGTGCCAGCAGCCAAGCTCCGACTCGCGGTGCGGAGACCCAGTACTTC; CDR3 protein: CASSQAPTRGAETQYF
D gene: -; J gene: TRBJ1-1; clone size: -; V gene: TRBV7-8; CDR3 DNA: TGTGCCAGCAGCTTAGCGGGGGGAGGGGGGGCGGACCAGTTCTTT; CDR3 protein: CASSLAGGGGADQFF
D gene: -; J gene: TRBJ1-5; clone size: -; V gene: TRBV5-4; CDR3 DNA: TGCGCCAGCAGCCAAGTGGGCACGAGAAATCAGCCCCAGCATTTT; CDR3 protein: CASSQVGTRNQPQHF
D gene: -; J gene: TRBJ2-3; clone size: -; V gene: TRBV7-9; CDR3 DNA: TGTGCCAGCAGCTTCACTCTACGGCGGACCTATAGCTACTATTTT; CDR3 protein: CASSFTLRRTYSYYF
D gene: -; J gene: TRBJ1-1; clone size: -; V gene: TRBV11-3; CDR3 DNA: TGTGCCAGCAGCTTAAGTAGGACTAGGAACACTGAAGCTTTCTTT; CDR3 protein: CASSLSRTRNTEAFF
D gene: TRBD1; J gene: TRBJ1-6; clone size: few; V gene: TRBV15; CDR3 DNA: TGTGCCACCAGCAGGGGACAGAATTCACCCCTCCACTTT; CDR3 protein: CATSRGQNSPLHF
D gene: -; J gene: TRBJ2-3; clone size: -; V gene: TRBV7-9; CDR3 DNA: TGTGCCAGCAGCTACGGGGGAACAGGCAAGCCGTATTTT; CDR3 protein: CASSYGGTGKPYF
D gene: -; J gene: TRBJ2-1; clone size: -; V gene: TRBV19; CDR3 DNA: TGTGCCAGTAGTATGGGAAGCAGCCACGATCCACACCTCTACTTC; CDR3 protein: CASSMGSSHDPHLYF
D gene: -; J gene: TRBJ1-5; clone size: -; V gene: TRBV5-6; CDR3 DNA: TGTGCCAGCAGCTTAGAAGGTTATCAGCCCCAGCATTTT; CDR3 protein: CASSLEGYQPQHF
D gene: -; J gene: TRBJ2-3; clone size: -; V gene: TRBV7-9; CDR3 DNA: TGTGCCAGCAGCTTAGTACCCGGGAAGCTGGATTTGCAGTATTTT; CDR3 protein: CASSLVPGKLDLQYF
D gene: -; J gene: TRBJ2-7; clone size: -; V gene: TRBV7-3; CDR3 DNA: TGTGCCACTCTCGGCCGGGGCCGAGCCTACGAGCAGTACTTC; CDR3 protein: CATLGRGRAYEQYF
D gene: -; J gene: TRBJ1-1; clone size: -; V gene: TRBV7-9; CDR3 DNA: TGTGCCAGCAGCTTAGTACTCGCGGAGCACTCTGTAGCATTCTTT; CDR3 protein: CASSLVLAEHSVAFF
D gene: -; J gene: TRBJ2-1; clone size: few; V gene: TRBV7-8; CDR3 DNA: TGTGCCAGCAGCTTACAGGGAGGTCGCGATACGCAGTATCAGTTCTTC; CDR3 protein: CASSLQGGRDTQYQFF
D gene: -; J gene: TRBJ2-5; clone size: -; V gene: TRBV5-6; CDR3 DNA: TGTGCCAGCAGCGTTGCTAGGGGGGCGGGAGAGACCCAGTACTTC; CDR3 protein: CASSVARGAGETQYF
D gene: TRBD2; J gene: TRBJ2-7; clone size: -; V gene: TRBV7-3; CDR3 DNA: TGTGCCAGCAGCTCTAGCGGGACTTGGGGAGAGACCCAGCAGTACTTC; CDR3 protein: CASSSSGTWGETQQYF
D gene: TRBD1; J gene: TRBJ1-6; clone size: -; V gene: TRBV9; CDR3 DNA: TGTGCCAGCAGCGGGACAGGGATTCTTAATTCACCCCTCCACTTT; CDR3 protein: CASSGTGILNSPLHF
D gene: -; J gene: TRBJ1-3; clone size: few; V gene: TRBV5-1; CDR3 DNA: TGCGCCAGCAGCTTGGTCCCAGGGGATAGTGGAAACACCATATATTTT; CDR3 protein: CASSLVPGDSGNTIYF
D gene: -; J gene: TRBJ1-1; clone size: -; V gene: TRBV9; CDR3 DNA: TGTGCCAGCAGCGTCGACCGCGCCTGGAACAATTCACCTTTCTTT; CDR3 protein: CASSVDRAWNNSPFF
D gene: -; J gene: TRBJ2-3; clone size: -; V gene: TRBV7-9; CDR3 DNA: TGTGCCAGCAGCTTTGATAGAAGCGTCAGGAGTACGGAGTATTTT; CDR3 protein: CASSFDRSVRSTEYF
D gene: -; J gene: TRBJ2-1; clone size: -; V gene: TRBV5-1; CDR3 DNA: TGCGCCAGCAGCTTGGAAGGGGGGTTGCAGTTCTTC; CDR3 protein: CASSLEGGLQFF
D gene: -; J gene: TRBJ1-6; clone size: -; V gene: TRBV7-9; CDR3 DNA: TGTGCCAGCAGCTTAGTACCCGGGGAGCTGCTTTTTCACTTT; CDR3 protein: CASSLVPGELLFHF
D gene: -; J gene: TRBJ1-2; clone size: -; V gene: TRBV7-3; CDR3 DNA: TGCGCCAGCAGCCAAGGCAATGCGGGTTGCTACAACTTC; CDR3 protein: CASSQGNAGCYNF
D gene: -; J gene: TRBJ2-1; clone size: -; V gene: TRBV12-3/TRBV12-4; CDR3 DNA: TGTGCCAGCAGACAGACAGGGACTTCTTCCAATGAGCAGTTCTTC; CDR3 protein: CASRQTGTSSNEQFF
D gene: -; J gene: TRBJ1-2; clone size: -; V gene: TRBV29-1; CDR3 DNA: TGCAGCGTTGTTGGGGCGGGCTATGGCTACACCTTC; CDR3 protein: CSVVGAGYGYTF
D gene: -; J gene: TRBJ2-1; clone size: -; V gene: TRBV10-3; CDR3 DNA: TGTGCCAGCAGTGATTCCGAACTAAGGAGGGAGCAGTTCTTC; CDR3 protein: CASSDSELRREQFF
D gene: -; J gene: TRBJ2-3; clone size: -; V gene: TRBV6-5; CDR3 DNA: TGTGCCAGCAGTTACCTGGGGAATGAGCAGTATTTT; CDR3 protein: CASSYLGNEQYF
D gene: TRBD1; J gene: TRBJ2-1; clone size: once; V gene: TRBV19; CDR3 DNA: TGTGCCAGTAGTAGACCGGGACAGGGTAACAATGAGCAGTTCTTC; CDR3 protein: CASSRPGQGNNEQFF
D gene: -; J gene: TRBJ1-2; clone size: -; V gene: TRBV10-3; CDR3 DNA: TGTGCCAGCACCGGAAATCGACCGTACTATGGCTACACCTTC; CDR3 protein: CASTGNRPYYGYTF
D gene: TRBD2; J gene: TRBJ2-5; clone size: few; V gene: TRBV7-2; CDR3 DNA: TGTGCCAGCAGCTTAAAGGCTAGCGGGGAGGAGACCCAGTACTTC; CDR3 protein: CASSLKASGEETQYF
D gene: -; J gene: TRBJ2-1; clone size: -; V gene: TRBV5-1; CDR3 DNA: TGCGCCAGCAGCTTGGAAGGACCCGGGGCCAATGAGCAGTTCTTC; CDR3 protein: CASSLEGPGANEQFF
D gene: TRBD2; J gene: TRBJ2-5; clone size: many; V gene: TRBV4-2; CDR3 DNA: TGTGCCAGCAGCCAAGATTCGGGGGGGCGGCAAGAGACCCAGTACTTC; CDR3 protein: CASSQDSGGRQETQYF
D gene: TRBD2; J gene: TRBJ2-1; clone size: -; V gene: TRBV19; CDR3 DNA: TGTGCCAGTAGCAGGACTAGCGGGATTACTGAGCAGTTCTTC; CDR3 protein: CASSRTSGITEQFF
D gene: -; J gene: TRBJ2-3; clone size: few; V gene: TRBV11-3; CDR3 DNA: TGTGCCAGCAGCGTCGGGGTGACAGATACGCAGTATTTT; CDR3 protein: CASSVGVTDTQYF
D gene: -; J gene: TRBJ2-1; clone size: -; V gene: TRBV7-3; CDR3 DNA: -; CDR3 protein: CASSFLWCLGCDEQFF
D gene: -; J gene: TRBJ2-6; clone size: few; V gene: TRBV7-8; CDR3 DNA: TGTGCCAGCAGCTTAGCGAGAGTCCCCTATGGGGCCAACGTCCTGACTTTC; CDR3 protein: CASSLARVPYGANVLTF
D gene: -; J gene: TRBJ2-5; clone size: few; V gene: TRBV2; CDR3 DNA: TGTGCCAGCAGTGAAGAGTGGGCAGGGGAGACCCAGTACTTC; CDR3 protein: CASSEEWAGETQYF
D gene: -; J gene: TRBJ1-1; clone size: -; V gene: TRBV9; CDR3 DNA: TGTGCCAGCAGCTTAGATCTGACAGGCAACGTTGACGCTTTCTTT; CDR3 protein: CASSLDLTGNVDAFF
D gene: TRBD1; J gene: TRBJ2-3; clone size: once; V gene: TRBV27; CDR3 DNA: TGTGCCAGCAGCGGACAGGGGTTAAGCACAGATACGCAGTATTTT; CDR3 protein: CASSGQGLSTDTQYF
D gene: -; J gene: TRBJ2-1; clone size: -; V gene: TRBV11-3; CDR3 DNA: TGTGCCAGCAGCTTAGCAGGGGGCGGGGGCACTGAAGCTCAGTTCTTC; CDR3 protein: CASSLAGGGGTEAQFF
D gene: -; J gene: TRBJ1-6; clone size: -; V gene: TRBV9; CDR3 DNA: TGTGCCAGCAGCTTACTCCCGAATTCACCCCTCCACTTT; CDR3 protein: CASSLLPNSPLHF
D gene: TRBD1; J gene: TRBJ1-2; clone size: -; V gene: TRBV7-3; CDR3 DNA: TGTGCCAGCAGCTTTGCGGAGACAGGGCTATACGCCTACACCTTC; CDR3 protein: CASSFAETGLYAYTF
D gene: TRBD2; J gene: TRBJ2-7; clone size: -; V gene: TRBV7-3; CDR3 DNA: TGTGCCAGCAGCCTAGGGGGAGCGGGGGGCAGTTACGAGCAGTACTTC; CDR3 protein: CASSLGGAGGSYEQYF
D gene: -; J gene: TRBJ2-3; clone size: once; V gene: TRBV7-3; CDR3 DNA: TGTGCCAGCAGCCCACCGGGGACCTGCGGAACGCCCCAGTTT; CDR3 protein: CASSPPGTCGTPQF
D gene: -; J gene: TRBJ2-3; clone size: -; V gene: TRBV11-3; CDR3 DNA: TGTGCCAGCAGCATAGATCTGACAGGAGGCACAGATACGCAGTATTTT; CDR3 protein: CASSIDLTGGTDTQYF
D gene: -; J gene: TRBJ1-1; clone size: -; V gene: TRBV20-1; CDR3 DNA: TGCAGAGCCGGCACACTGAAGCTTTATTACACTGAAGCTTTCTTT; CDR3 protein: CRAGTLKLYYTEAFF
D gene: -; J gene: TRBJ1-6; clone size: -; V gene: TRBV7-9; CDR3 DNA: TGTGCCAGCAGCTTTGAAAGAAGCGGGGGGTGCGCTGTGCACTTT; CDR3 protein: CASSFERSGGCAVHF
D gene: TRBD1; J gene: TRBJ2-1; clone size: -; V gene: TRBV2; CDR3 DNA: TGTGCCAGCAGTAGATGGGGGCCGGGACAGGGTAGGGATGAGCAGTTCTTC; CDR3 protein: CASSRWGPGQGRDEQFF
D gene: -; J gene: TRBJ2-5; clone size: once; V gene: TRBV2; CDR3 DNA: TGTGCCACCAGCGATGGCAGCATGCAAGAGACCCAGTACTTC; CDR3 protein: CATSDGSMQETQYF
D gene: -; J gene: TRBJ1-1; clone size: -; V gene: TRBV2; CDR3 DNA: TGTGCCAGCGGCGTCGGGGACTATGCTACGGTGAATATTGAACCTTGCTTT; CDR3 protein: CASGVGDYATVNIEPCF